This TCR beta chain was obtained from a study of T-cell reconstitution after alpha-beta-depleted transplantation in children. At least ten counts were recorded for this clonotype. Its specificity is not known. Study results and limitations: Alpha-beta T cells about two months after transplant reportedly derived from several hundred expanded graft clones. High day-60 TCRbeta diversity in some patients came from surviving recipient T cells and thymic progenitors. Among T cells one year after transplant, newly produced cells accounted for most counts and diversity.

The CDR3 is 15 residues long. The germline CDR1 and CDR2 sequences are KGHDR and SFDVKD. V lost 4 bases and J 4 bases, leaving 12 bases between the germline ends. Unique molecular identifiers tagged the TCRbeta library. Via MiXCR, TCRdb re-called the PCR reads, giving one row per CDR3 protein. This table holds some 300,000 distinct CDR3 sequences, nearly 8% found once. This chain connects TRBV24-1 to TRBJ2-2; D is tentatively TRBD1 or TRBD2 (5 bases each). The sample in question was peripheral blood, obtained 360 days after TCRalphabeta/CD19-depleted stem cell transplant. This TCR derives from a female patient younger than 10 who had a stem cell transplant for Fanconi anemia, so the T cells may come from the graft donor. Here the CDR3 reads CATSDPGAGTGELFF. CDR3 bases: TGTGCCACCAGTGACCCCGGGGCAGGCACCGGGGAGCTGTTTTTT.